This TCR beta chain was sequenced during a study of control samples from healthy donors and cancer patients. Sequencing was performed with immunoSEQ multiplex PCR; in TCRdb, only in-frame clones are kept and a portion is missing. The sample has roughly 58,000 clones, 80% to 90% seen once. This CDR3 contains 16 residues. CDR1 SEHNR and CDR2 FQNEAQ come from the germline V gene (reference sequence). Unmatched junction bases numbered 16, after V lost 7 bases and J lost 8 bases. Sequencing input: PBMCs. The chain combines TRBV7-9 with TRBJ2-1, with 8 bases fitting TRBD2. The receptor comes from a woman aged 60-75 years with lung cancer. Written as DNA, the CDR3 is TGTGCCAGCATATCTAGCTCCGGGGGGGCCATGGATGAGCAGTTCTTC. Translating gives CASISSSGGAMDEQFF.